This T cell receptor beta chain stems from a study of blood T cell repertoires in COVID-19 (dated by TCRdb to the early 2020s). In the study overall: Collaborator samples came from the United States, Italy and Spain and covered acute and convalescent phases of COVID-19. The material from the prospective study consisted of cDNA or gDNA derived from T cells, B-cell-depleted T cells, or PBMCs. Subjects who had been exposed to COVID-19, were actively infected with it, or had recovered from it provided the deeply sampled blood TCRbeta repertoires that made up the dataset. A freely available public database, intended as a resource for researchers studying the immune response to SARS-CoV-2, is where the repertoires were released. Samples were obtained from the ongoing ImmuneRACE study (first 160 participants) and from 950 to 1,500 subjects provided by 6 global collaborators. A de-identified subject ID, COVID-19 status, age in years and sex were almost always included in the sample metadata. Where HLA class I and class II types were available, the types were taken from metadata supplied by the sample provider, not from assay-based typing. What the study reported, not specific to this receptor: The amount of clinical and demographic metadata varied by source and participant and was provided uncurated.

Enrolling through a virtual design, the prospective study's participants ranged in age from roughly 18 to 100 years and lived across roughly 24 United States geographic areas. In the prospective study, participants were assigned to cohorts based on the clinical history participants reported in a screening survey and a study questionnaire. ImmuneRACE Cohort 3 recovered participants were defined by two consecutive negative NP/OP PCR tests, healthcare professional clearance, or symptom resolution. In the prospective study, whole blood, serum and a nasopharyngeal or oropharyngeal swab were collected from each participant by mobile phlebotomists. Over an approximately 2-month period, participants in the prospective study had the option of providing additional blood draws and questionnaires. Before DNA extraction, prospective study blood samples were shipped either frozen or at room temperature. On this clone itself: It has no known antigen specificity. No base-level quality is on record; no much larger clone is a single base apart.

TCRbeta CDR3 regions were amplified from genomic DNA using the immunoSEQ Assay, a bias-controlled multiplex PCR. The original methods were these. The number of nucleated cells in each sample was estimated from the amplification of reference gene primers within the assay. To quantify the absolute abundance of each unique TCRbeta CDR3 rearrangement, sequence reads were collapsed and filtered. For each sample, productive Simpson clonality was calculated as the square root of Simpson's diversity index across productive rearrangements. As stored in TCRdb, this immuneACCESS dataset retains in-frame rearrangements with V and J assigned. A fraction of the clones does not appear; measured against another copy, unresolved V genes explain less than half of the discrepancy, and the remainder lacks a known reason. V, J and clone size reflect that table, while D and trimming were determined from the DNA. In this sample the table shows a few hundred thousand clones, roughly four fifths of which occur a single time. Clones ranked in the top ten supply 3.4% of the sample.

Taken from the germline V gene, the CDR1 and CDR2 loops are MGHDK and SYGVNS. At the junction V is shortened by 3 bases and J by 0 bases, with 9 bases in between. CDR3 length: 15 amino acids, cysteine to phenylalanine. The entry retains the CDR3 DNA only, 45 bases that are in frame from base 1. This TCR derives from a man in his forties or fifties who had recovered from COVID-19. Sequenced input: PBMCs or T cells enriched from blood (not recorded which). In this chain, TRBV25-1 is recombined with TRBJ1-3, with no D gene named confidently. The DNA reads TGTGCCAGCAGTGACCTAAGGAGCTCTGGAAACACCATATATTTT. It specifies CASSDLRSSGNTIYF.